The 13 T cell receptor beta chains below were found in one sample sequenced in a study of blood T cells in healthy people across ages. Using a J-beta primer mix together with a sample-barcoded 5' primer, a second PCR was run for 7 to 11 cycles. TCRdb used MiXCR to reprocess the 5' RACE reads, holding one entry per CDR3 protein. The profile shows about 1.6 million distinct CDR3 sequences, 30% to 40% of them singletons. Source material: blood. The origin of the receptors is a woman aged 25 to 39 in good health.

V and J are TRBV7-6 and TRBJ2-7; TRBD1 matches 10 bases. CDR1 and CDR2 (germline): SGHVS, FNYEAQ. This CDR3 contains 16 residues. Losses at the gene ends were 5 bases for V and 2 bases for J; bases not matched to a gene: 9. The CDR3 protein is CASSTHRDRGTYEQYF. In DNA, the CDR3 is TGTGCCAGCAGCACCCACCGGGACAGGGGAACCTACGAGCAGTACTTC. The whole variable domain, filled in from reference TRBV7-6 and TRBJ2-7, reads GAGVSQSPRYKVTKRGQDVALRCDPISGHVSLYWYRQALGQGPEFLTYFNYEAQQDKSGLPNDRFSAERPEGSISTLTIQRTEQRDSAMYRCASSTHRDRGTYEQYFGPGTRLTVT.

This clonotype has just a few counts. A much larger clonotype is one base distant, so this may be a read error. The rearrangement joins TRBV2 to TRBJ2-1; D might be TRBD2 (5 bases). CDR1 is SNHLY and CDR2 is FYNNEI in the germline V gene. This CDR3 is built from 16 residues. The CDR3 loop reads CASSEAGLAPYNKQFF. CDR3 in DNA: TGTGCCAGCAGTGAAGCCGGCCTAGCTCCCTACAATAAGCAGTTCTTC. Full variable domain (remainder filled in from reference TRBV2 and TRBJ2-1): EPEVTQTPSHQVTQMGQEVILRCVPISNHLYFYWYRQILGQKVEFLVSFYNNEISEKSEIFDDQFSVERPDGSNFTLKIRSTKLEDSAMYFCASSEAGLAPYNKQFFGPGTRLTVL.

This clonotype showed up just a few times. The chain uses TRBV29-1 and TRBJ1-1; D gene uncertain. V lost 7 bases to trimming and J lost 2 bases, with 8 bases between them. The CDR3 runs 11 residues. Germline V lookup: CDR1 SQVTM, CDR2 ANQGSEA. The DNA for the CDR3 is TGCAGCGCCGAGGCCAACACTGAAGCTTTCTTT. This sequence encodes CSAEANTEAFF.

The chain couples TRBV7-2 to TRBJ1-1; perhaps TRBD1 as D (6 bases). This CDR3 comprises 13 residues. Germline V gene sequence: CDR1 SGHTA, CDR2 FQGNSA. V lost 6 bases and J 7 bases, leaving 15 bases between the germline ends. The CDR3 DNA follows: TGTGCCAGCAGATCGGCGGGACACCTTGAAGCTTTCTTT. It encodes CASRSAGHLEAFF. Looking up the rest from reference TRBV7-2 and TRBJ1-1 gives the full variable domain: GAGVSQSPSNKVTEKGKDVELRCDPISGHTALYWYRQSLGQGLEFLIYFQGNSAPDKSGLPSDRFSAERTGGSVSTLTIQRTQQEDSAVYLCASRSAGHLEAFFGQGTRLTVV.

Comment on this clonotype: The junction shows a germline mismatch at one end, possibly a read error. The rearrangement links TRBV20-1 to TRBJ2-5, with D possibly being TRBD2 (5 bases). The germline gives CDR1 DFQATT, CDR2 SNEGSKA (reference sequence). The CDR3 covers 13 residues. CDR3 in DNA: TGTAGTGCTAGCCCGATGAATTGGGAGACCCAGTACTTC. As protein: CSASPMNWETQYF.

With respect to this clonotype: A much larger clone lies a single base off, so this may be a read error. The chain's CDR3 is CTAYRDRGGEQYF. The CDR3 coding sequence is TGCACCGCTTACCGGGACAGGGGTGGCGAGCAGTACTTC. The rearrangement links TRBV29-1 to TRBJ2-4, with 10 bases lining up with TRBD1. Matching the DNA end better, TRBJ2-7 makes the J call doubtful. The CDR3 totals 13 residues. From germline, CDR1 is SQVTM and CDR2 ANQGSEA.

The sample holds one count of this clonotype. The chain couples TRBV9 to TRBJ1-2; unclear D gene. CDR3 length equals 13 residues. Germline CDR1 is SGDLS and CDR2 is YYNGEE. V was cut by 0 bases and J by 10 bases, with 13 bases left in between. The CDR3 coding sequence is TGTGCCAGCAGCGTAGGGCCGGGCGAACCCTACACCTTC. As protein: CASSVGPGEPYTF.

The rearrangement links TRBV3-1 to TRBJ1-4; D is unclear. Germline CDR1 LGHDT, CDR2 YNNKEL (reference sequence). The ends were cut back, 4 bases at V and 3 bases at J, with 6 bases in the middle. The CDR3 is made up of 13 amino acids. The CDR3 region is CASSRDSNEKLFF. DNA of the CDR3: TGTGCCAGCAGCCGGGATTCTAATGAAAAACTGTTTTTT.

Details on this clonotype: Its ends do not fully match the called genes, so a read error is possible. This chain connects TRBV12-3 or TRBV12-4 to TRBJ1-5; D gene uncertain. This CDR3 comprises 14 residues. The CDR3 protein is CASTSVERNQPQHF. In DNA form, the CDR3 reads TGTGCCAGCACCTCAGTTGAACGCAATCAGCCTCAGCATTTT.

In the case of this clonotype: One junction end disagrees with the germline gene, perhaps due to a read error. This CDR3 reads CASNQEHYEQYF. CDR3 sequence (DNA): TGTGCCAGCAACCAAGAACACTACGAGCAGTACTTC. The chain uses TRBV4-2 and TRBJ2-7; D is undetermined. The CDR3 has 12 amino acids. The V gene's germline CDR1 is LGHNA and CDR2 YNFKEQ.

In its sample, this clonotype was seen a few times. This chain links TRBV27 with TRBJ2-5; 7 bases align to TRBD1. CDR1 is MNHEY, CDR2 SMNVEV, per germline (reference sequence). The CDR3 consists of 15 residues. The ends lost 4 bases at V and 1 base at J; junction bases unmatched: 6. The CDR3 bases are TGTGCCAGCAGTTCACCGGGACAGCCCCAAGAGACCCAGTACTTC. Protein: CASSSPGQPQETQYF.

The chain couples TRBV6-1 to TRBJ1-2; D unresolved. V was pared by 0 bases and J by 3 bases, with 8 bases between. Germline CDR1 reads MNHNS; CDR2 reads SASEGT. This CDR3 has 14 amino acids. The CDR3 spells CASSEAVRDYGYTF. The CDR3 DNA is TGTGCCAGCAGTGAAGCCGTCAGAGACTATGGCTACACCTTC.

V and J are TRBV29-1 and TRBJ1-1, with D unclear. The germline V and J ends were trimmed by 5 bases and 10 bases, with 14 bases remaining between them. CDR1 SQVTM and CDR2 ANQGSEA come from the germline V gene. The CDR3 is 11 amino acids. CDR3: CSVLGPPGAFF. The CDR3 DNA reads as TGCAGCGTTCTGGGTCCCCCCGGAGCTTTCTTT.